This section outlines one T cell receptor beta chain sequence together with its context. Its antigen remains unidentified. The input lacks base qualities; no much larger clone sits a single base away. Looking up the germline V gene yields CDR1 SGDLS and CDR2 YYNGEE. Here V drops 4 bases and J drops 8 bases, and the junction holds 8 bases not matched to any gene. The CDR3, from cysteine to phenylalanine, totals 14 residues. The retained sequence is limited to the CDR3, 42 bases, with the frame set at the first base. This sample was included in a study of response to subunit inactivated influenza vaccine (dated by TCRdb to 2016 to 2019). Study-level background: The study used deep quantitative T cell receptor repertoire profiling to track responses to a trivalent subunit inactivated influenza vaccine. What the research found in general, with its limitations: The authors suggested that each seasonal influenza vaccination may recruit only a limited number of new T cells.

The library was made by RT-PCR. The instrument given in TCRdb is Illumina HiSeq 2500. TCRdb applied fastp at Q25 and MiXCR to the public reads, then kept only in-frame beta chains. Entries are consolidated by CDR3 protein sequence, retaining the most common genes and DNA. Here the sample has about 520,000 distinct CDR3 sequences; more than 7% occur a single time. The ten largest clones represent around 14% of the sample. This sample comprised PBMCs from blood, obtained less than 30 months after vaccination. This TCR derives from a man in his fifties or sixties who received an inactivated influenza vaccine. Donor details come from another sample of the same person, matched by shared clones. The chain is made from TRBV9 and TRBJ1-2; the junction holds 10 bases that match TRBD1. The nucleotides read TGTGCCAGCAGCTCCGGGACAGGGGTGGTCGGCTACACCTTC. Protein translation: CASSSGTGVVGYTF.